One and the same sample provided the 21 T cell receptor beta chains below, sequenced in a study of beta chain features in type 1 diabetes. Reverse transcribing all isolated RNA meant expressed TCRB transcripts were sequenced. Assay: immunoSEQ multiplex PCR; the TCRdb copy retains only in-frame clones and omits some. The table has 850,000 to 900,000 clones, roughly 17% seen once. The sequenced sample consisted of naive CD4+ T cells from blood. Every receptor here comes from a woman between 18 and 29 years old in good health.

This clone was recorded a few times. This chain links TRBV7-9 with TRBJ1-4, with D perhaps matching TRBD1 (6 bases). The CDR3 sequence is 14 residues long. Germline V gene sequence: CDR1 SEHNR, CDR2 FQNEAQ (reference sequence). Trimming left V 8 bases short and J 3 bases short, with 13 bases between. Written as DNA, the CDR3 is TGTGCCAGCTCGACCAGGACAGCTAATGAAAAACTGTTTTTT. As protein: CASSTRTANEKLFF.

The chain joins TRBV7-9 to TRBJ2-7, with D possibly being TRBD1 (6 bases). V lost 5 bases and J lost 3, with 8 bases in between. Germline assignment: CDR1 SEHNR and CDR2 FQNEAQ (reference sequence). This CDR3 contains 12 residues. This chain's CDR3 is CASSRDNYEQYF. In DNA form, the CDR3 reads TGTGCCAGCAGCAGGGACAACTACGAGCAGTACTTC.

This clone appeared a few times. The chain uses TRBV28 and TRBJ2-7; 7 nucleotides match TRBD2. V shed 5 bases and J 2 bases; nucleotides not matched to a gene: 9. This CDR3 region has 15 residues. CDR1 and CDR2 (germline): MDHEN, SYDVKM. CDR3 nucleotide sequence: TGTGCCAGCAGTGGGTGGGAGGGGCGAACCTACGAGCAGTACTTC. It is translated as CASSGWEGRTYEQYF.

This clone was detected only a few times. This rearrangement joins TRBV28 to TRBJ1-1; D perhaps matches TRBD1 (5 bases). Germline V CDR1 and CDR2: MDHEN, SYDVKM. The CDR3 contains 14 residues. V lost 7 bases, J lost 0 bases, and 12 bases lay in between. CDR3 nucleotide sequence: TGTGCCAGCAAGCAGGGTAGAATGAACACTGAAGCTTTCTTT. Protein: CASKQGRMNTEAFF. The entire variable domain, with the rest obtained from reference TRBV28 and TRBJ1-1, is as follows: DVKVTQSSRYLVKRTGEKVFLECVQDMDHENMFWYRQDPGLGLRLIYFSYDVKMKEKGDIPEGYSVSREKKERFSLILESASTNQTSMYLCASKQGRMNTEAFFGQGTRLTVV.

Remarks on this clone: A read error may produce the germline difference seen at one junction end. The chain recombines TRBV5-4 with TRBJ2-7; D unclear. CDR3 length: 11 amino acids. Germline lookup yields CDR1 SGHNT and CDR2 YYREEE (reference sequence). CDR3 in DNA: TGTGCCAGCAGCTTCTACTACGGGCAGTACTTC. Translated: CASSFYYGQYF.

This clone has a handful of counts. In DNA form, the CDR3 reads TGTGCCAGCACCGGGACTAGCGGAGACAATGAGCAGTTCTTC. Protein product: CASTGTSGDNEQFF. This sequence joins TRBV28 and TRBJ2-1, with 11 positions matching TRBD2. CDR3 size: 14 residues. Germline V gives CDR1 MDHEN, CDR2 SYDVKM. With 7 bases clipped from V and 5 bases from J, the junction kept 4 bases outside the gene matches.

CDR3 residues: CASSQVLRTGGYNEQFF. The CDR3 DNA reads TGCGCCAGCAGCCAAGTTCTCAGGACAGGAGGCTACAATGAGCAGTTCTTC. The chain has TRBV4-3 and TRBJ2-1, with TRBD1 matching 7 bases. CDR3 size: 17 residues. V trimming: 1 base; J trimming: 3 bases; junction bases outside the gene matches: 9. The germline V gene encodes CDR1 LGHNA and CDR2 YSLEER.

The chain combines TRBV7-8 with TRBJ1-1; D possibly corresponds to TRBD1 (6 bases). Germline V gene data show CDR1 as SGHVS and CDR2 as FQNEAQ. The CDR3 runs 16 residues. V was shortened by 4 bases and J by 9 bases, with 24 bases between the two germline ends. CDR3 in DNA: TGTGCCAGCAGCTCCCGCGAGGCGGACAGCTTAGCTAAAGCTTTCTTT. This encodes CASSSREADSLAKAFF.

The rearrangement joins TRBV10-3 to TRBJ2-7, with 10 bases matching TRBD1. There are 14 residues in the CDR3. V shed 7 bases and J 3 bases; nucleotides not matched to a gene: 6. The germline V gene encodes CDR1 ENHRY and CDR2 SYGVKD. Here the CDR3 reads CAITSGTGDYEQYF. The CDR3 DNA follows: TGTGCCATCACGAGTGGGACAGGGGACTACGAGCAGTACTTC.

The chain combines TRBV15 with TRBJ1-5; D ambiguous. The CDR3 has 15 residues. The germline V gene has CDR1 LNHNV and CDR2 YYDKDF (reference sequence). Deletions cut 1 base from V and 2 bases from J, with 9 bases between. The CDR3 bases are TGTGCCACCAGCAGAGGAACTGGGGGCAATCAGCCCCAGCATTTT. The encoded protein is CATSRGTGGNQPQHF.

V gene TRBV14 combines with J gene TRBJ2-5; no clear D. The CDR3 runs to 15 residues. Per the germline V gene, CDR1 is SGHDN and CDR2 is FVKESK. V was shortened by 5 bases and J by 1 base, with 14 bases between the two germline ends. CDR3 residues: CASSSSTRAQETQYF. The CDR3 nucleotides are TGTGCCAGCAGCTCAAGCACCCGGGCCCAAGAGACCCAGTACTTC.

This clone was counted a few times. The chain links TRBV5-4 to TRBJ2-5; perhaps D is TRBD1 or TRBD2 (6 bases each). The CDR3 loop spans 15 amino acids. Trimming stripped 0 bases from V and 1 base from J, with 10 bases between. Germline CDR1 is SGHNT and CDR2 is YYREEE (reference sequence). CDR3 coding DNA: TGTGCCAGCAGCTTGGGGGGGGCGAGCCAAGAGACCCAGTACTTC. Translation gives CASSLGGASQETQYF. The complete variable domain, with remaining parts taken from reference TRBV5-4 and TRBJ2-5, reads ETGVTQSPTHLIKTRGQQVTLRCSSQSGHNTVSWYQQALGQGPQFIFQYYREEENGRGNFPPRFSGLQFPNYSSELNVNALELDDSALYLCASSLGGASQETQYFGPGTRLLVL.

The chain recombines TRBV28 with TRBJ2-7, with 7 nucleotides matching TRBD1. CDR3 length equals 13 residues. Per germline, CDR1 MDHEN and CDR2 SYDVKM. V gave up 2 bases and J gave up 6 bases; unmatched junction bases: 4. In DNA form, the CDR3 reads TGTGCCAGCAGTTTAACAGGGGTAAGCGAGCAGTACTTC. This encodes CASSLTGVSEQYF.

V is TRBV5-6 and J is TRBJ1-3; D possibly corresponds to TRBD1 (6 bases). This CDR3 comprises 16 residues. V was pared by 2 bases and J by 0 bases, with 12 bases between. Germline values: CDR1 SGHDT, CDR2 YYEEEE. CDR3 residues: CASSFSGQRSGNTIYF. In nucleotides, the CDR3 is TGTGCCAGCAGCTTTTCTGGACAGCGCTCTGGAAACACCATATATTTT. The full variable domain, rest sourced from reference TRBV5-6 and TRBJ1-3, is DAGVTQSPTHLIKTRGQQVTLRCSPKSGHDTVSWYQQALGQGPQFIFQYYEEEERQRGNFPDRFSGHQFPNYSSELNVNALLLGDSALYLCASSFSGQRSGNTIYFGEGSWLTVV.

The sample holds a few counts of this clone. The chain recombines TRBV28 with TRBJ1-2; D not resolved. V shed 3 bases and J shed 2 bases, with 10 bases lying between them. This CDR3 contains 14 residues. Germline assignment: CDR1 MDHEN and CDR2 SYDVKM. CDR3 coding DNA: TGTGCCAGCAGTTTGCCCCCGGGGAACTATGGCTACACCTTC. This gives the protein CASSLPPGNYGYTF.

This clone has a handful of counts. The chain is built from TRBV2 and TRBJ1-5, with D unresolved. With 1 base removed from V and 13 bases from J, the gap between germline ends came to 11 bases. Looked up from germline, CDR1 is SNHLY and CDR2 is FYNNEI. The CDR3 runs 12 residues. The CDR3 coding sequence is TGTGCCAGCAGTGAAGTAGTGGCTGCTCAGCATTTT. Protein: CASSEVVAAQHF.

This clone was counted between two and nine times. The chain employs TRBV7-2 and TRBJ1-1; D is possibly TRBD1 (6 bases). CDR1 is SGHTA, CDR2 FQGNSA, per germline. V lost 8 bases and J lost 5, with 15 bases in between. The CDR3 contains 13 residues. CDR3 residues: CASGLTDRTEAFF. The CDR3 nucleotides read TGTGCCAGCGGCCTAACTGACAGGACTGAAGCTTTCTTT. Full variable domain (remainder filled in from reference TRBV7-2 and TRBJ1-1): GAGVSQSPSNKVTEKGKDVELRCDPISGHTALYWYRQSLGQGLEFLIYFQGNSAPDKSGLPSDRFSAERTGGSVSTLTIQRTQQEDSAVYLCASGLTDRTEAFFGQGTRLTVV.

This clone occurred a few times. The chain carries TRBV6-5 and TRBJ2-1; D is unresolved. This CDR3 has 15 residues. CDR1 and CDR2 (germline): MNHEY, SVGAGI. Trimming shortened V by 2 bases and J by 4 bases, and 12 bases separated the two germline ends. Here the CDR3 reads CASSYEEARYNEQFF. In DNA form, the CDR3 reads TGTGCCAGCAGTTACGAAGAGGCCCGATACAATGAGCAGTTCTTC.

This chain joins TRBV23-1 and TRBJ1-1; D unclear. TRBV23-1 is given ORF status, its function remaining uncertain. V lost 2 bases, J lost 7 bases, and 14 bases lay in between. This CDR3 is 14 amino acids long. The CDR3 nucleotides are TGCGCCAGCAGTCAAAAGCGCGGGATCGGTGAAGCTTTCTTT. The encoded protein is CASSQKRGIGEAFF.

The chain is built from TRBV27 and TRBJ1-2; TRBD1 aligns across 9 bases. This CDR3 spans 17 amino acids. V was clipped by 3 bases and J by 2 bases; unmatched bases: 10. CDR1 is MNHEY and CDR2 is SMNVEV in the germline V gene (reference sequence). CDR3 loop: CASSFSRTGDGNYGYTF. Written as DNA, the CDR3 is TGTGCCAGCAGTTTCTCGAGGACAGGGGATGGGAACTATGGCTACACCTTC.

The CDR3 reads CASTHRVYGGELFF. The CDR3 DNA follows: TGTGCCAGCACCCATAGGGTTTATGGCGGGGAGCTGTTTTTT. The rearrangement links TRBV6-1 to TRBJ2-2; no reliable D call. The V gene's germline CDR1 is MNHNS and CDR2 SASEGT. The CDR3 covers 14 residues. Trimming stripped 7 bases from V and 7 bases from J, with 16 bases between.